Listed below are T cell receptor beta chains from one sample, sequenced in a study of blood T cell repertoires in COVID-19. Clones were read by immunoSEQ multiplex PCR, and TCRdb kept only the in-frame ones, dropping some. The table has fewer than 350,000 clones, 88% seen once; the top ten hold 0.95% to 1.1%. Sequencing was carried out using PBMCs or T cells enriched from blood (not recorded which). The receptors derive from a woman in her 30s who had been exposed to COVID-19. CDR3s include the opening cysteine and the closing phenylalanine or tryptophan. D genes are given only for firm matches. Where a row states a size, it is once, few, many or the class of an expanded clone; other rows omit it.

>-|TRBJ1-4|TRBV13|-
CASSLLPGQDNEKLFF
TGTGCCAGCAGCCTACTCCCGGGACAAGATAATGAAAAACTGTTTTTT
>TRBD1|TRBJ1-2|TRBV10-3|once
CAISEADRGGYGYTF
TGTGCCATCAGTGAAGCCGACAGGGGTGGCTATGGCTACACCTTC
>-|TRBJ1-3|TRBV3-1/TRBV3-2|-
CASSQVRTDSGNTIYF
TGTGCCAGCAGCCAAGTAAGGACAGACTCTGGAAACACCATATATTTT
>TRBD1|TRBJ1-4|TRBV5-5|-
CASKGQGSNEKLFF
TGTGCCAGCAAGGGACAGGGCTCTAATGAAAAACTGTTTTTT
>TRBD2|TRBJ2-5|TRBV5-1|-
CASSWGITSGTEETQYF
TGCGCCAGCAGCTGGGGGATAACTAGCGGGACAGAAGAGACCCAGTACTTC
>TRBD1|TRBJ2-5|TRBV19|-
CASSIDQDRGTETQYF
TGTGCCAGTAGTATAGATCAGGACAGGGGTACAGAGACCCAGTACTTC
>-|TRBJ2-1|TRBV27|-
CASSLRLSYNEQFF
TGTGCCAGCAGTTTACGGTTGTCCTACAATGAGCAGTTCTTC
>TRBD2|TRBJ2-3|TRBV7-3|-
CASSPNEGLLRTQYF
TGTGCCAGCAGCCCCAATGAGGGACTACTCAGGACGCAGTATTTT
>-|TRBJ1-2|TRBV19|once
CASSPPGQRIYGYTF
TGTGCCAGTAGCCCGCCGGGACAAAGGATCTATGGCTACACCTTC
>TRBD1|TRBJ1-2|TRBV18|-
CASSLGTVDGYTF
TGTGCCAGCTCACTCGGGACAGTCGACGGCTACACCTTC
>-|TRBJ1-1|TRBV6-4|-
CASSWGGDTEAFF
TGTGCCAGCAGTTGGGGGGGAGACACTGAAGCTTTCTTT
>TRBD2|TRBJ2-1|TRBV15|-
CATSRPGTSGIHEQFF
TGTGCCACCAGCAGACCCGGGACTAGCGGGATCCATGAGCAGTTCTTC
>TRBD1|TRBJ1-1|TRBV3-1/TRBV3-2|-
CASSQGQGSTEAFF
TGTGCCAGCAGCCAAGGACAGGGTAGTACTGAAGCTTTCTTT
>TRBD1|TRBJ1-1|TRBV9|-
CASSERQGDNTEAFF
TGTGCCAGCAGCGAAAGACAGGGCGACAACACTGAAGCTTTCTTT